The 7 T cell receptor delta chains in this list originate from one sample, sequenced in a study of gamma-delta T cells after stem cell transplantation. TCRdb reprocessed the RT-PCR reads through CATT. The table shows several thousand delta-chain clones, with about 2% occurring only once. The sample was gamma-delta T cells. The receptor source for this set is a human donor. It is not recorded whose cells these are; they may come from a transplant donor.

This chain uses TRDV2 with TRDJ1; D is possibly TRDD3 (5 bases). The CDR3 is 21 residues long. V lost 0 bases to trimming and J lost 2 bases, with 30 bases between them. Germline V gene lookup returns CDR1 GEAIGNYY and CDR2 EKD. CDR3 coding DNA: TGTGCCTGTGACACCGTCCCGTCTGGCGGTACTTGGGGACGCCGGACCGATAAACTCATCTTT. Amino acids: CACDTVPSGGTWGRRTDKLIF.

This clone was detected a few times. This may arise from a read error, as a much more abundant clone is one base away. The chain is built from TRDV2 and TRDJ3, with TRDD3 identical over 10 bases. CDR1 is GEAIGNYY and CDR2 is EKD in the germline V gene. V gave up 3 bases and J gave up 0 bases; unmatched junction bases: 19. The CDR3 covers 23 residues. The CDR3 spells CACDAGYWGMQDGGSWDTRQMFF. CDR3 in DNA: TGTGCCTGTGACGCGGGATACTGGGGGATGCAAGACGGAGGCTCCTGGGACACCCGACAGATGTTTTTC.

This clone was counted between two and nine times. This DNA's translation differs at residue 3 from TCRdb's protein, which comes from a much larger clone; a read error is likely, and the protein shown is translated from the DNA. V and J are TRDV2 and TRDJ1; TRDD3 might be the D (5 bases). CDR3 length: 14 amino acids. Looked up from germline, CDR1 is GEAIGNYY and CDR2 is EKD. CDR3 residues: CARDSVGYTDKLIF. The CDR3 nucleotides read TGTGCCCGTGACAGCGTGGGGTACACCGATAAACTCATCTTT.

To note about this clone: The protein recorded in TCRdb matches a much larger clone and deviates from this DNA's translation at residue 3, suggesting a read error; the protein here is obtained by translating the DNA. V and J are TRDV2 and TRDJ1; 12 positions agree with TRDD3. The germline V gene has CDR1 GEAIGNYY and CDR2 EKD. There are 19 residues in the CDR3. CDR3 in DNA: TGTGCCCGTGACTCGCTGGGGGATACGCGATTTGGTGCGGGCGATAAACTCATCTTT. This encodes CARDSLGDTRFGAGDKLIF.

This clone was seen a handful of times. This could be a read error, since a much larger clone is one nucleotide away. The J gene is TRDJ1, the V gene TRDV2; D might be TRDD3 (6 bases). The CDR3 consists of 20 residues. Germline loops: CDR1 GEAIGNYY, CDR2 EKD. V gave up 1 base and J gave up 4 bases, with 30 bases separating them. CDR3 sequence: CACDTISSPTGRYDGDKLIF. The CDR3 coding sequence is TGTGCCTGTGACACAATCAGTTCCCCGACTGGGAGATATGATGGCGATAAACTCATCTTT.

This clone ranks as large. This chain uses TRDV2 with TRDJ2, with D maybe TRDD2 (5 bases). Trimming pared 3 bases from V and 7 bases from J, leaving 14 bases between. From germline, CDR1 is GEAIGNYY and CDR2 EKD. The CDR3 contains 14 residues. Here the CDR3 reads CACDRLRVEAQLFF. The DNA for the CDR3 is TGTGCCTGTGACCGCCTTCGGGTAGAAGCACAACTCTTCTTT.

There are a few counts of this clone. The chain recombines TRDV1 with TRDJ1; 12 nucleotides agree with TRDD3. The CDR3 has 24 amino acids. V lost 4 bases to trimming and J lost 3 bases; unmatched junction nucleotides: 30. In germline, CDR1 is TSWWSYY, CDR2 QGS. As DNA, the CDR3 is TGTGCTCTTGGGGGCCGTACCGTTCCTTTTCGGGAACCCCTCTACTGGGGGATACCCGATAAACTCATCTTT. Encoded protein: CALGGRTVPFREPLYWGIPDKLIF.